Below are 21 T cell receptor beta chains sequenced from a single sample in a study of human T cells and chemical hapten exposure. TCRdb redid the calling of the RACE reads with MiXCR, one entry per CDR3 protein. This sample has over 45,000 distinct CDR3 sequences, with 9% to 9.5% found just once. Time point defined: patch test 1, 2 weeks after DPC sensitization. Noted treatment: therapeutic diphenylcyclopropenone sensitization with weekly scalp DPC. Here the sequenced sample was whole blood, taken in connection with sensitization to the hapten diphenylcyclopropenone (DPC). Every receptor here comes from a woman in her 40s with alopecia areata. Some clones in this sample may be carry-over from other donors' samples.

This clonotype was detected only a few times. The J gene is TRBJ2-3, the V gene TRBV20-1, with no clear D. The CDR3 is 13 amino acids. V gave up 2 bases and J gave up 1 base, with 7 bases separating them. CDR1 is DFQATT, CDR2 SNEGSKA, per germline (reference sequence). This CDR3 is CSARLARTDTQYF. CDR3 nucleotide sequence: TGCAGTGCTAGACTGGCCCGCACAGATACGCAGTATTTT.

This chain uses TRBV30 with TRBJ2-4, with D possibly matching TRBD2 (7 bases). CDR1 is GTSNPN, CDR2 SVGIG, per germline (reference sequence). V was pared by 3 bases and J by 0 bases, with 15 bases between. The CDR3 length is 16 residues. The CDR3, as DNA: TGTGCCTGGAGCCCCGGGGGGCTGGGAGCCAAAAACATTCAGTACTTC. Its translation: CAWSPGGLGAKNIQYF.

The chain uses TRBV6-2 or TRBV6-3 and TRBJ2-3; 7 bases match TRBD2. This CDR3 is 16 amino acids long. The V and J ends lost 5 bases and 0 bases, in that order; junction bases with no gene match: 8. CDR1 is MNHEY and CDR2 is SVGEGT in the germline V gene. The CDR3 is CASSPPTSWSTDTQYF. The CDR3 bases are TGTGCCAGCAGTCCCCCGACTAGCTGGAGCACAGATACGCAGTATTTT.

This clonotype was picked up many times. The chain couples TRBV2 to TRBJ2-7, with D possibly matching TRBD2 (5 bases). The germline V and J ends were trimmed by 8 bases and 0 bases, with 8 bases remaining between them. CDR3 size: 12 residues. From germline, CDR1 is SNHLY and CDR2 FYNNEI. The CDR3 loop reads CASCRDSYEQYF. The CDR3 coding sequence is TGTGCCAGCTGTCGGGACTCCTACGAGCAGTACTTC.

The rearrangement uses TRBV4-1 and TRBJ1-6, with D hard to call. The germline V gene has CDR1 MGHRA and CDR2 YSYEKL. The CDR3 extends over 15 amino acids. V was cut by 1 base and J by 7 bases, with 11 bases left in between. In DNA, the CDR3 is TGCGCCAGCAGCCAAGTTGGAGCTCCCAATTCACCCCTCCACTTT. Its translation: CASSQVGAPNSPLHF.

This clonotype has ten or more counts. The rearrangement links TRBV3-1 to TRBJ2-6; 10 bases fit TRBD1. J was trimmed by 2 bases and V by 1 base; bases with no gene match: 5. Per the germline V gene, CDR1 is LGHDT and CDR2 is YNNKEL (reference sequence). The length of the CDR3 is 18 residues. Here the CDR3 DNA reads TGTGCCAGCAGCCAAGCGACAGGGGGCCTGGCTGGGGCCAACGTCCTGACTTTC. Amino acids: CASSQATGGLAGANVLTF.

This clonotype was recorded many times. V is TRBV5-5 and J is TRBJ1-5; D may be TRBD1 (5 bases). Deletions cut 2 bases from V and 5 bases from J, with 11 bases between. Germline CDR1 and CDR2: SGHKS and YYEKEE (reference sequence). This CDR3 is 14 amino acids long. The DNA of the CDR3 is TGTGCCAGCAGCTTTGGGGGTGGGGATCAGCCCCAGCATTTT. It is translated as CASSFGGGDQPQHF. Combining the CDR3 with reference TRBV5-5 and TRBJ1-5 gives the whole variable domain DAGVTQSPTHLIKTRGQQVTLRCSPISGHKSVSWYQQVLGQGPQFIFQYYEKEERGRGNFPDRFSARQFPNYSSELNVNALLLGDSALYLCASSFGGGDQPQHFGDGTRLSIL.

At least ten counts were recorded for this clonotype. The chain combines TRBV7-9 with TRBJ1-4; tentative D call: TRBD1 (5 bases). Per the germline V gene, CDR1 is SEHNR and CDR2 is FQNEAQ (reference sequence). V lost 0 bases and J lost 7, with 12 bases in between. This CDR3 is 15 amino acids long. CDR3 DNA: TGTGCCAGCAGCTTAGCGAGCGGGGGGACTGAAAAACTGTTTTTT. Amino acids: CASSLASGGTEKLFF. Full variable domain (remainder filled in from reference TRBV7-9 and TRBJ1-4): DTGVSQNPRHKITKRGQNVTFRCDPISEHNRLYWYRQTLGQGPEFLTYFQNEAQLEKSRLLSDRFSAERPKGSFSTLEIQRTEQGDSAMYLCASSLASGGTEKLFFGSGTQLSVL.

This clonotype was counted a few times. The rearrangement joins TRBV20-1 to TRBJ2-7, with D possibly matching TRBD1 (6 bases). The CDR3 loop spans 15 amino acids. The germline V gene has CDR1 DFQATT and CDR2 SNEGSKA (reference sequence). Trimming pared 2 bases from V and 5 bases from J, leaving 19 bases between. The CDR3 spells CSARSAEAGDHEQYF. As DNA, the CDR3 is TGCAGTGCTAGATCTGCCGAGGCAGGGGACCACGAGCAGTACTTC.

This clonotype was counted ten times or more. V and J are TRBV4-1 and TRBJ2-5; D is unresolved. Germline values: CDR1 MGHRA, CDR2 YSYEKL. This CDR3 is built from 15 residues. V was cut by 0 bases and J by 0 bases, with 8 bases left in between. CDR3 nucleotide sequence: TGCGCCAGCAGCCAAGAACTGAGGTACCAAGAGACCCAGTACTTC. Translated, it gives CASSQELRYQETQYF.

Ten or more counts support this clonotype. The chain uses TRBV29-1 and TRBJ1-2; D is ambiguous. The V gene lost 4 bases and the J gene lost 6 bases, with 6 bases spanning the gap. Germline V gene data show CDR1 as SQVTM and CDR2 as ANQGSEA. The CDR3 length is 10 residues. CDR3 nucleotide sequence: TGCAGCGTTGTGGCCGATGGCTACACCTTC. Its protein product is CSVVADGYTF. The entire variable domain, with the rest obtained from reference TRBV29-1 and TRBJ1-2, is as follows: SAVISQKPSRDICQRGTSLTIQCQVDSQVTMMFWYRQQPGQSLTLIATANQGSEATYESGFVIDKFPISRPNLTFSTLTVSNMSPEDSSIYLCSVVADGYTFGSGTRLTVV.

This clonotype was detected ten times or more. The V call is TRBV27, the J call TRBJ2-7, with D perhaps matching TRBD1 (6 bases). V was clipped by 5 bases and J by 0 bases, with 14 bases between them. Germline V gives CDR1 MNHEY, CDR2 SMNVEV (reference sequence). This CDR3 region has 15 residues. CDR3 residues: CASSIRDKSSYEQYF. CDR3 nucleotides: TGTGCCAGCAGTATCAGGGACAAGAGCTCCTACGAGCAGTACTTC.

This clonotype was observed at least ten times. V is TRBV6-2 or TRBV6-3 and J is TRBJ1-5, with unresolved D. With 4 bases removed from V and 7 bases from J, the gap between germline ends came to 11 bases. This CDR3 has 13 residues. Germline CDR1 MNHEY, CDR2 SVGEGT. CDR3 sequence: CASSSVAGQPQHF. DNA for the CDR3: TGTGCCAGCAGTTCCGTCGCTGGGCAGCCCCAGCATTTT.

This clonotype has a count of ten or more. The gene calls are TRBV7-6 and TRBJ2-6; tentative D call: TRBD1 (5 bases). The germline gives CDR1 SGHVS, CDR2 FNYEAQ. The CDR3 spans 18 residues. Trimming stripped 0 bases from V and 4 bases from J, with 16 bases between. The CDR3 nucleotides are TGTGCCAGCAGCTTAGCATCGGCAGGGCTCGTCGGGGCCAACGTCCTGACTTTC. Protein sequence: CASSLASAGLVGANVLTF.

This clonotype was detected a few times. The chain has TRBV5-1 and TRBJ1-1; D is uncertain. V was cut by 1 base and J by 1 base, with 5 bases left in between. Germline CDR1 is SGHRS and CDR2 is YFSETQ. This CDR3 comprises 13 residues. CDR3 DNA sequence: TGCGCCAGCAGCTTGCCAGGGAACACTGAAGCTTTCTTT. Translation gives CASSLPGNTEAFF. Together with reference TRBV5-1 and TRBJ1-1, the CDR3 gives the full variable domain: KAGVTQTPRYLIKTRGQQVTLSCSPISGHRSVSWYQQTPGQGLQFLFEYFSETQRNKGNFPGRFSGRQFSNSRSEMNVSTLELGDSALYLCASSLPGNTEAFFGQGTRLTVV.

In its sample, this clonotype was seen many times. The J gene is TRBJ2-5, the V gene TRBV20-1; D unclear. The V gene lost 3 bases and the J gene lost 4 bases, with 6 bases spanning the gap. The CDR3 is 11 residues long. Germline values: CDR1 DFQATT, CDR2 SNEGSKA (reference sequence). In DNA form, the CDR3 reads TGCAGTGCTAGTATGGGAGAGACCCAGTACTTC. The encoded protein is CSASMGETQYF.

In this sample, this clonotype turned up many times. The chain is built from TRBV6-1 and TRBJ2-5; tentatively, D is TRBD2 (6 bases). Germline V gives CDR1 MNHNS, CDR2 SASEGT. This CDR3 region has 12 residues. V was clipped by 6 bases and J by 3 bases, with 8 bases between them. DNA of the CDR3: TGTGCCAGCAGATGGGGGGAAGAGACCCAGTACTTC. Translating it yields CASRWGEETQYF.

In this sample, this clonotype turned up many times. The chain joins TRBV12-3 or TRBV12-4 to TRBJ1-2, with D hard to call. The CDR3 consists of 14 residues. V was shortened by 1 base and J by 4 bases, with 10 bases between the two germline ends. In nucleotides, the CDR3 is TGTGCCAGCAGTTTAGAGACGGCTTCCTATGGCTACACCTTC. Protein sequence: CASSLETASYGYTF.

On this clonotype itself: Possible read error: a much larger clone is one base away. The chain carries TRBV7-9 and TRBJ1-5; perhaps TRBD1 as D (6 bases). Germline V CDR1 and CDR2: SEHNR, FQNEAQ (reference sequence). V lost 5 bases, J lost 1 base, and 9 bases lay in between. This CDR3 region has 14 residues. The CDR3 nucleotides are TGTGCCAGCAGCGTCGACAGGAGCAATCAGCCCCAGCATTTT. Protein: CASSVDRSNQPQHF. The full variable domain, rest sourced from reference TRBV7-9 and TRBJ1-5, is DTGVSQNPRHKITKRGQNVTFRCDPISEHNRLYWYRQTLGQGPEFLTYFQNEAQLEKSRLLSDRFSAERPKGSFSTLEIQRTEQGDSAMYLCASSVDRSNQPQHFGDGTRLSIL.

This clonotype has more than one count but fewer than ten. CDR3 protein: CASIEEIGTDRNSPLHF. In nucleotides, the CDR3 is TGTGCCAGCATCGAAGAGATAGGGACAGATCGTAATTCACCCCTCCACTTT. The gene calls are TRBV9 and TRBJ1-6; 7 bases are a match to TRBD1. Looked up from germline, CDR1 is SGDLS and CDR2 is YYNGEE. CDR3 length: 17 amino acids. J was trimmed by 6 bases and V by 6 bases; bases with no gene match: 15. Filled out from reference TRBV9 and TRBJ1-6, the complete variable domain reads DSGVTQTPKHLITATGQRVTLRCSPRSGDLSVYWYQQSLDQGLQFLIQYYNGEERAKGNILERFSAQQFPDLHSELNLSSLELGDSALYFCASIEEIGTDRNSPLHFGNGTRLTVT.

The rearrangement joins TRBV20-1 to TRBJ1-2; D gene unclear. Looked up from germline, CDR1 is DFQATT and CDR2 is SNEGSKA (reference sequence). Trimming removed 0 bases from V and 7 bases from J, with 12 bases in between. The CDR3 covers 13 residues. The CDR3 nucleotides read TGCAGTGCTAGAGATCTGGAGTCTGCTGGCTACACCTTC. Translating it yields CSARDLESAGYTF.